A single sample is the source of the 20 T cell receptor beta chains below, sequenced in a study of shared clonotypes between healthy human individuals. The protocol was immunoSEQ multiplex PCR, while the TCRdb copy is restricted to in-frame clones and leaves out a portion. The sample includes 1.5 million to 2.5 million clones, approximately 95% of them seen just once. The naive CD8 subset, CD45RO-negative cells positively selected for CCR7, excluded terminally differentiated effector memory CD45RA+ cells. Sequenced sample: naive CD8+ T cells sorted from blood. The receptors originated from a young man in good health.

The J gene is TRBJ2-7, the V gene TRBV15; no firm D call. Trimming pared 9 bases from V and 2 bases from J, leaving 23 bases between. This CDR3 has 16 amino acids. Germline V lookup: CDR1 LNHNV, CDR2 YYDKDF (reference sequence). DNA for the CDR3: TGTGCCACTAGCCGCCTTGTAACAGACCTAACCTACGAGCAGTACTTC. Translated: CATSRLVTDLTYEQYF.

This clone was found once. V and J are TRBV27 and TRBJ2-7; no firm D call. Trimming left V 0 bases short and J 3 bases short, with 9 bases between. This CDR3 spans 14 amino acids. CDR1 is MNHEY, CDR2 SMNVEV, per germline (reference sequence). CDR3 nucleotides: TGTGCCAGCAGTTTATCTAACTTGAACTACGAGCAGTACTTC. The encoded protein is CASSLSNLNYEQYF.

As to this clone: At one end, the junction sequence differs from germline, possibly due to a read error. The chain employs TRBV7-9 and TRBJ2-5, with TRBD1 as a possible D gene (7 bases). The CDR3 is 17 amino acids. Germline V gene lookup returns CDR1 SEHNR and CDR2 FQNEAQ (reference sequence). CDR3 sequence (DNA): TGTGCCAGCAGCCTAGCTCCGCAGGGGGGAAGTCGAGAGACCCAGTACTTC. It encodes CASSLAPQGGSRETQYF.

This clone was observed a single time. This rearrangement joins TRBV4-3 to TRBJ1-6, with D hard to call. The V gene lost 1 base and the J gene lost 3 bases, with 10 bases spanning the gap. CDR1 is LGHNA and CDR2 is YSLEER in the germline V gene. The CDR3 is made up of 16 amino acids. CDR3 residues: CASSQALTHYNSPLHF. The CDR3 coding sequence is TGCGCCAGCAGCCAAGCCTTAACGCACTATAATTCACCCCTCCACTTT.

The rearrangement uses TRBV10-3 and TRBJ2-7; maybe TRBD1 (6 bases). V was shortened by 0 bases and J by 3 bases, with 15 bases between the two germline ends. CDR3 size: 16 residues. Germline loops: CDR1 ENHRY, CDR2 SYGVKD. DNA of the CDR3: TGTGCCATCAGTGAGTCGCCGACAGGAGGAGTCTACGAGCAGTACTTC. Amino acid sequence: CAISESPTGGVYEQYF.

This sequence joins TRBV5-6 and TRBJ2-7; the D gene is possibly TRBD2 (6 bases). CDR1 is SGHDT and CDR2 is YYEEEE in the germline V gene. CDR3 length equals 13 residues. Trimming took off 4 bases at V and 6 bases at J, with 14 bases between the two ends. CDR3 DNA: TGTGCCAGCAGCCCCCCTAGAGCGGGCGAGCAGTACTTC. Its translation: CASSPPRAGEQYF.

This chain joins TRBV29-1 and TRBJ2-7, with 12 bases lining up with TRBD2. The CDR3 sequence is 15 residues long. Losses at the gene ends were 4 bases for V and 3 bases for J; bases not matched to a gene: 7. In germline, CDR1 is SQVTM, CDR2 ANQGSEA. The DNA of the CDR3 is TGCAGCGTTGGACTAGCGGGGGAGCCTCTCTACGAGCAGTACTTC. Protein product: CSVGLAGEPLYEQYF.

The rearrangement links TRBV11-2 to TRBJ2-2, with a possible D match to TRBD2 (6 bases). CDR1 is SGHAT, CDR2 FQNNGV, per germline. Trimming pared 5 bases from V and 1 base from J, leaving 17 bases between. The CDR3 consists of 17 residues. CDR3 in DNA: TGTGCCAGCAGCCCCTCTGGACGGGGGTGGAACACCGGGGAGCTGTTTTTT. This codes for CASSPSGRGWNTGELFF.

The chain recombines TRBV7-8 with TRBJ1-5, with D unclear. Looked up from germline, CDR1 is SGHVS and CDR2 is FQNEAQ. Trimming took 2 bases from V and 6 from J, leaving 8 bases between them. The CDR3 loop spans 13 amino acids. The DNA of the CDR3 is TGTGCCAGCAGCTTAAGTCCCGCTCAGCCCCAGCATTTT. It codes for CASSLSPAQPQHF.

The chain combines TRBV5-6 with TRBJ2-2; D possibly corresponds to TRBD1 (6 bases). V was cut by 4 bases and J by 3 bases, with 13 bases left in between. The CDR3 spans 15 residues. Germline values: CDR1 SGHDT, CDR2 YYEEEE. CDR3 coding DNA: TGTGCCAGCAGCCTACCACAGGGATACACCGGGGAGCTGTTTTTT. Translated: CASSLPQGYTGELFF.

A word on this clone: The sample contains more than one DNA sequence encoding this CDR3. The chain links TRBV29-1 to TRBJ2-1, with D uncertain. This CDR3 is 12 amino acids long. Germline V gene sequence: CDR1 SQVTM, CDR2 ANQGSEA. The V and J ends lost 0 bases and 7 bases respectively, with 7 bases between them. Written as DNA, the CDR3 is TGCAGCGTTGAAGATCGCGGTAATGAGCAGTTCTTC. Its protein product is CSVEDRGNEQFF.

This sequence joins TRBV7-9 and TRBJ1-2; possible D gene TRBD1, 5 bases. V was cut by 5 bases and J by 7 bases, with 11 bases left in between. The CDR3 is 12 amino acids. Germline V CDR1 and CDR2: SEHNR, FQNEAQ (reference sequence). This chain's CDR3 is CASSPGAGGYTF. CDR3 DNA sequence: TGTGCCAGCAGCCCCGGGGCGGGTGGCTACACCTTC.

The J gene is TRBJ2-7, the V gene TRBV14, with 9 positions matching TRBD1. CDR3 length: 16 residues. Germline V gene data show CDR1 as SGHDN and CDR2 as FVKESK. V shed 3 bases and J 4 bases; nucleotides not matched to a gene: 10. CDR3 DNA: TGTGCCAGCAGCCACTCTGGGACAGGGACAAGGTACGAGCAGTACTTC. This encodes CASSHSGTGTRYEQYF.

This clone was detected once. This rearrangement joins TRBV28 to TRBJ1-2; tentatively, D is TRBD1 (6 bases). The germline V and J ends were trimmed by 3 bases and 4 bases, with 18 bases remaining between them. The CDR3 sequence is 16 residues long. CDR1 and CDR2 from the germline V gene are MDHEN and SYDVKM. In nucleotides, the CDR3 is TGTGCCAGCAGTTTGGGTCACAGGGAAGGTGTCTATGGCTACACCTTC. Translation: CASSLGHREGVYGYTF.

The chain carries TRBV5-1 and TRBJ2-1; 9 nucleotides agree with TRBD2. V was clipped by 1 base and J by 7 bases; unmatched bases: 15. CDR3 length: 18 amino acids. Germline V lookup: CDR1 SGHRS, CDR2 YFSETQ. The CDR3 region has the DNA TGCGCCAGCAGCTTGAGAGCAGTGGACCTAGCGGGAAATAATGAGCAGTTCTTC. It yields the protein CASSLRAVDLAGNNEQFF.

The chain links TRBV6-5 to TRBJ2-7, with 7 bases aligning to TRBD2. Germline V gene sequence: CDR1 MNHEY, CDR2 SVGAGI. After removal of 2 bases from V and 5 bases from J, the junction contained 3 bases not matched to a gene. This CDR3 spans 13 amino acids. The CDR3 nucleotides are TGTGCCAGCAGTTACGTCAGCGGGAACGAGCAGTACTTC. It encodes CASSYVSGNEQYF.

V usage is TRBV5-6 and J usage is TRBJ2-5; D remains unclear. V was cut by 2 bases and J by 2 bases, with 7 bases left in between. Per the germline V gene, CDR1 is SGHDT and CDR2 is YYEEEE. The CDR3 totals 13 residues. This chain's CDR3 is CASSFGPQETQYF. The CDR3 coding sequence is TGTGCCAGCAGCTTCGGACCTCAAGAGACCCAGTACTTC.

The J gene is TRBJ1-1, the V gene TRBV28, with D uncertain. CDR1 and CDR2 from the germline V gene are MDHEN and SYDVKM. The ends were cut back, 0 bases at V and 2 bases at J, with 7 bases in the middle. This CDR3 contains 14 residues. The CDR3 DNA is TGTGCCAGCAGTTTATGGGTAGACAACACTGAAGCTTTCTTT. This encodes CASSLWVDNTEAFF.

The chain couples TRBV10-3 to TRBJ2-7, with D maybe TRBD1 (6 bases). The V and J ends lost 0 bases and 0 bases respectively, with 12 bases between them. Germline CDR1 ENHRY, CDR2 SYGVKD. CDR3 length: 16 amino acids. CDR3 coding DNA: TGTGCCATCAGTGAGTCGCAGGACAGCAGCTCCTACGAGCAGTACTTC. Amino acid sequence: CAISESQDSSSYEQYF.

The rearrangement uses TRBV5-1 and TRBJ2-3; a weak D match, TRBD2 (8 bases). Germline CDR1 SGHRS, CDR2 YFSETQ. The CDR3 has 18 residues. The V end lost 0 bases, the J end lost 2 bases, and 19 bases lay between the germline ends. This CDR3 reads CASSLAGGKAGVTDTQYF. In DNA form, the CDR3 reads TGCGCCAGCAGCTTGGCAGGGGGAAAAGCGGGAGTCACAGATACGCAGTATTTT.